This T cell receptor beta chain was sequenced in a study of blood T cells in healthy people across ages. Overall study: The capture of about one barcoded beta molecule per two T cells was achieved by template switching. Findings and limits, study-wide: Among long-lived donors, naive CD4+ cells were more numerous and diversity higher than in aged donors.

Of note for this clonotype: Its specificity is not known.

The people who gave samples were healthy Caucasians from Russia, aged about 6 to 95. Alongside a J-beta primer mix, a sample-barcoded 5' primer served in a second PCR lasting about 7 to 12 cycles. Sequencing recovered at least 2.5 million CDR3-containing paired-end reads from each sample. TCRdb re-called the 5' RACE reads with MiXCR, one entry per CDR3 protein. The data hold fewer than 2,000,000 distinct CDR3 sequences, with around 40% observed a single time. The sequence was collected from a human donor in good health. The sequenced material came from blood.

CDR3 region: CASSVGDGGADEQYF. CDR3 nucleotides: TGTGCCAGCAGCGTAGGGGACGGGGGGGCCGACGAGCAGTACTTC. The chain uses TRBV9 and TRBJ2-7; TRBD2 matches 8 bases. The CDR3 contains 15 residues. Germline V gene sequence: CDR1 SGDLS, CDR2 YYNGEE. V dropped 0 bases and J dropped 5; count of bases not matched to a gene: 7.